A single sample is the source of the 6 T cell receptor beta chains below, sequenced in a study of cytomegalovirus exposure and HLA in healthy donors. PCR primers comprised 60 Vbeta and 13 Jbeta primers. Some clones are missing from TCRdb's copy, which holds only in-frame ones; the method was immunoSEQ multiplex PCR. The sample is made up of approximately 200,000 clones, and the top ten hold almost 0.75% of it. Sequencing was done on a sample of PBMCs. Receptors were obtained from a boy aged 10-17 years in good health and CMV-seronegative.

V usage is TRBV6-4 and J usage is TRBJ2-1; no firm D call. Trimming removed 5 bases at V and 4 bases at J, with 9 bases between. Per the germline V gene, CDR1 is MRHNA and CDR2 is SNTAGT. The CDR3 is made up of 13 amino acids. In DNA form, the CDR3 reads TGTGCCAGCAGTCCGACACCTTACAATGAGCAGTTCTTC. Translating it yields CASSPTPYNEQFF.

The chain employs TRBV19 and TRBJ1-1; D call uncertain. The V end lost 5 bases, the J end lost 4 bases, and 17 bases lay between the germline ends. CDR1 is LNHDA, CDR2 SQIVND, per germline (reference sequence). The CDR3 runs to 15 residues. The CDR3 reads CASSPPWAGGTEAFF. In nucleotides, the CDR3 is TGTGCCAGTAGTCCCCCGTGGGCGGGCGGCACTGAAGCTTTCTTT.

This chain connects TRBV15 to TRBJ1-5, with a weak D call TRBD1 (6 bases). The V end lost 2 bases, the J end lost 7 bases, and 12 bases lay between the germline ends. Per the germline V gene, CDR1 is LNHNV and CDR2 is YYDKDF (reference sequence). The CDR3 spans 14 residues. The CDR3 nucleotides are TGTGCCACCAGCAGAAACAGGGACCCCCAGCCCCAGCATTTT. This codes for CATSRNRDPQPQHF.

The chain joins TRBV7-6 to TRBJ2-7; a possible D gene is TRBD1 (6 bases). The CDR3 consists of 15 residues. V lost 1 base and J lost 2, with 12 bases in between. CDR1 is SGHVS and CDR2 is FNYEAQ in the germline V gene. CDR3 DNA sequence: TGTGCCAGCAGCTTAGGACCGGACAGTACCTACGAGCAGTACTTC. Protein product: CASSLGPDSTYEQYF.

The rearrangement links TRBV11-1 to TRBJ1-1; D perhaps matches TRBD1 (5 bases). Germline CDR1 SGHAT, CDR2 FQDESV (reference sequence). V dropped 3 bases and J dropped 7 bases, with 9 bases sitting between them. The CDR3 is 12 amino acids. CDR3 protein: CASSFGAFEAFF. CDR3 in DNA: TGTGCCAGCAGCTTTGGGGCCTTTGAAGCTTTCTTT.

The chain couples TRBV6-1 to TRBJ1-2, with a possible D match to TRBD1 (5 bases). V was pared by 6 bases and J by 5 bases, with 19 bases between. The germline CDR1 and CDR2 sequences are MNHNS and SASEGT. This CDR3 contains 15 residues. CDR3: CASSPVRRTIYGYTF. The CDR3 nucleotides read TGTGCCAGCAGCCCCGTGCGACGGACAATATATGGCTACACCTTC.